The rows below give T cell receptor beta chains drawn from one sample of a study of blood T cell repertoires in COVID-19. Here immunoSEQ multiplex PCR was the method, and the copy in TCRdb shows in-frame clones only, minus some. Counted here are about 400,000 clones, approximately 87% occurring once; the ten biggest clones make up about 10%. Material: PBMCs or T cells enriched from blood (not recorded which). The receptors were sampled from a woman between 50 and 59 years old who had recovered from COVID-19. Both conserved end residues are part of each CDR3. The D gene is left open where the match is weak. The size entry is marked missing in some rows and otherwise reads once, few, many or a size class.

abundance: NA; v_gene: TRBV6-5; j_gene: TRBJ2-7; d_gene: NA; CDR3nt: TGTGCCAGCCACCCGCAGCGGGCGAGCTCCTACGAGCAGTACTTC; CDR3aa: CASHPQRASSYEQYF
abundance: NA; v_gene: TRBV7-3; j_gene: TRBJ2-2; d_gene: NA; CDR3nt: TGTGCCAGCAGCTTAACCCGGTCAGGGCGGTTTAAAACCGGGGAGCTGTTTTTT; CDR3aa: CASSLTRSGRFKTGELFF
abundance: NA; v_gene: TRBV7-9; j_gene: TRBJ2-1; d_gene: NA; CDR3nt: TGTGCCAGCAGCCAACAGGAAAATGAGCAGTTCTTC; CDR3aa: CASSQQENEQFF
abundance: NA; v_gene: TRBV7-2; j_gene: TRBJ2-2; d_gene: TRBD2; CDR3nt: TGTGCCAGCAGCGGCCGGAGCGGGGGGCCGGGGACCGGGGAGCTGTTTTTT; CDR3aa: CASSGRSGGPGTGELFF
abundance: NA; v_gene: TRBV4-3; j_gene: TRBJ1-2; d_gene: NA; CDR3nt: TGCGCCAGCAGCCAAGGTCACGGCCTAGACTATGGCTACACCTTC; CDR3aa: CASSQGHGLDYGYTF
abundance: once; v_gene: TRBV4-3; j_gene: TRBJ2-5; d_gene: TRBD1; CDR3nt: TGCGCCAGCAGCCAAGATCGGGGACAGGGGATTGGGAAGACCCAGTACTTC; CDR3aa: CASSQDRGQGIGKTQYF
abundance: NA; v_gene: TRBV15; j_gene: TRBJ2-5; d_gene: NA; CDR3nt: TGTGCCACCAGCAGAGATTATAACAGTGGAAAGACCCAGTACTTC; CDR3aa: CATSRDYNSGKTQYF
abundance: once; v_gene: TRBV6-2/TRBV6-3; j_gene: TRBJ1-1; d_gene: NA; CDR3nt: TGTGCCAGCAGTCCGCTGCGGGGGGCATATACTGAAGCTTTCTTT; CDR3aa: CASSPLRGAYTEAFF
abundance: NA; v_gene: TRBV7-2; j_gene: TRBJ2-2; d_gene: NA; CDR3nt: TGTGCCAGCAGCTTAGGGGTTGCGGTTGACACCGGGGAGCTGTTTTTT; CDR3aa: CASSLGVAVDTGELFF
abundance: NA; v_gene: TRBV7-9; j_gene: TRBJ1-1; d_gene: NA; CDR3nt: TGTGCCAGCAGCGCCGGACAGTATGAAGCTTTCTTT; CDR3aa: CASSAGQYEAFF
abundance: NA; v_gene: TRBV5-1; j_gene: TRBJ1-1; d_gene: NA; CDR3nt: TGCGCCAGCAGCCCAGGGACAAGCAACACTGAAGCTTTCTTT; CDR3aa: CASSPGTSNTEAFF
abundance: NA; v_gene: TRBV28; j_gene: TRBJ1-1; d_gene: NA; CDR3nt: TGTGCCAGCAGTTTAGGAGTCGCAGGGATCACTGAAGCTTTCTTT; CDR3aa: CASSLGVAGITEAFF
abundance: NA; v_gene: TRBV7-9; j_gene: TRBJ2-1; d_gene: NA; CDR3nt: TGTGCCAGCAGCTACGGACAGAGCCTACTCTACAATGAGCAGTTCTTC; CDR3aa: CASSYGQSLLYNEQFF
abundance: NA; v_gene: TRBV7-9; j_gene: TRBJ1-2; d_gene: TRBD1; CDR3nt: TGTGCCAGCAGCCACTCCCAGACAGGGGGATATGGCTACACCTTC; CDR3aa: CASSHSQTGGYGYTF
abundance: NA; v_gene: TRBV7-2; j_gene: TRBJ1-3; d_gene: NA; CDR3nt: TGTGCCAGCAGCTTCGGGCAGGGCCTTACCTCCTCTGGAAACACCATATATTTT; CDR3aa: CASSFGQGLTSSGNTIYF
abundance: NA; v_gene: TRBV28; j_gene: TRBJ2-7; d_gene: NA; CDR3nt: TGTGCCAGCAGTCTCCCTTACTACGAGCAGTACTTC; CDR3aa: CASSLPYYEQYF
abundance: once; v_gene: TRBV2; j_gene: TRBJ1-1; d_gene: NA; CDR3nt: TGTGCCAGCAGTGTGCCGGGGTATTACGACACTGAAGCTTTCTTT; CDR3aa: CASSVPGYYDTEAFF
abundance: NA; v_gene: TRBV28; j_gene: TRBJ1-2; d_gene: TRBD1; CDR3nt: TGTGCCAGCAGCACCGGGACAGGTTATGGCTACACCTTC; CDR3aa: CASSTGTGYGYTF
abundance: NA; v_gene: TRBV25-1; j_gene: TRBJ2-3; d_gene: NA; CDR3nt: TGTGCCAGCAGTGAATGGGGGCGCGGTAGCACAGATACGCAGTATTTT; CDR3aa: CASSEWGRGSTDTQYF
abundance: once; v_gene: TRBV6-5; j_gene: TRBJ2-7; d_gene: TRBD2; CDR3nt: TGTGCCAGCAGTTTGGGGACTAGCAGCTACGAGCAGTACTTC; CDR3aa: CASSLGTSSYEQYF
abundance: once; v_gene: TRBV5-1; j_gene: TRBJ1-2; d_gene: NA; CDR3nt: TGCGCCAGCAGCTCAGAAACAGGGTTCGATGGCTACACCTTC; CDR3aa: CASSSETGFDGYTF
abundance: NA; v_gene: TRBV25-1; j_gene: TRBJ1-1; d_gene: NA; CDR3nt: TGTGCCAGCAGTGACCGTGGGGCACGGTGGGGCTCTGGGGAAGCTTTCTTT; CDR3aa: CASSDRGARWGSGEAFF
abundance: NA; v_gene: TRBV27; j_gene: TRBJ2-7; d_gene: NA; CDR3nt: TGTGCCAGCAGTGCACAGGACAGTTGGTACGAGCAGTACTTC; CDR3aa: CASSAQDSWYEQYF
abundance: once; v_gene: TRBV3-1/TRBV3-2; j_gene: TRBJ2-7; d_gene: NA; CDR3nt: TGTGCCAGCAGCCAAGAGACCGGCCACTTCGGGTACGAGCAGTACTTC; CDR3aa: CASSQETGHFGYEQYF
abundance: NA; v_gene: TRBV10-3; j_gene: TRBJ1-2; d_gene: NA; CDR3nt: TGTGCCATCAGGGAGGAAGCGATCGGTGGCTACACCTTC; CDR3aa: CAIREEAIGGYTF
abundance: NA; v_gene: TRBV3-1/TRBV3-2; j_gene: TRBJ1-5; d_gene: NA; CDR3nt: TGTGCCAGCAGCCACGGGACACCGTATCAGCCCCAGCATTTT; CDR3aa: CASSHGTPYQPQHF
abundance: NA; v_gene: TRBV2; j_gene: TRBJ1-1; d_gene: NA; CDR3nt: TGTGCCAGCAGTGCCCGAGGGGGGGAGACCATGAACACTGAAGCTTTCTTT; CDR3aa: CASSARGGETMNTEAFF
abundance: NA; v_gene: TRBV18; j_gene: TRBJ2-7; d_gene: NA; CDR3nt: TGTGCCAGCTCACCTGTGCCCGGGGGTGAGCAGTACTTC; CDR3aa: CASSPVPGGEQYF
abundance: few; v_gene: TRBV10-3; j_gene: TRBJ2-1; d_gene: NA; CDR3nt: TGTGCCATCAGTGAACCTAGCGCCAGCTCCTACAATGAGCAGTTCTTC; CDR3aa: CAISEPSASSYNEQFF
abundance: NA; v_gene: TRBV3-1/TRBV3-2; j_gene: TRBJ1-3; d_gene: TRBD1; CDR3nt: TGTGCCAGCAGCCAGACAGGGCCCTCTGGAAACACCATATATTTT; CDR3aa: CASSQTGPSGNTIYF
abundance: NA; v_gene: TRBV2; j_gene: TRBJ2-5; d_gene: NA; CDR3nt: TGTGCCAGCAGTGAGGGGCGGGGACGAGAGACCCAGTACTTC; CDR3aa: CASSEGRGRETQYF
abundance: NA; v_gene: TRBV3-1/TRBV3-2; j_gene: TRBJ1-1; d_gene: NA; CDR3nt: TGTGCCAGCAAGAACCTGGGTTTCTCGGGTGAAGCTTTCTTT; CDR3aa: CASKNLGFSGEAFF
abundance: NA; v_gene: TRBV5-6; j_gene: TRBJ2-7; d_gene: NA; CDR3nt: TGTGCCAGCAGCTCTCTTAATTCCTACGAGCAGTACTTC; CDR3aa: CASSSLNSYEQYF
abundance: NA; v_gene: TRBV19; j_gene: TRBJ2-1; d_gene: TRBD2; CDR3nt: TGTGCCAGTAGTAAACAGGGACTAGCGGGGCGCAATGAGCAGTTCTTC; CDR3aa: CASSKQGLAGRNEQFF
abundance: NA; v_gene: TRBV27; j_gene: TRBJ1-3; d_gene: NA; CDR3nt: TGTGCCAGCAGTCAGTACTCGGACATCCCGGTCGGCACCATATATTTT; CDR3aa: CASSQYSDIPVGTIYF
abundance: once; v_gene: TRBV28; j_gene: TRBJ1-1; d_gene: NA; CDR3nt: TGTGCCAGCAGTTTTGGGGCTGGAACTGAAGCTTTCTTT; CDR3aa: CASSFGAGTEAFF
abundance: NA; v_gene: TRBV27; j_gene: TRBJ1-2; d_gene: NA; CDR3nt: TGTGCCAGCAGTTGGTCAATGGGCGACAGACGACCCTATGGCTACACCTTC; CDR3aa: CASSWSMGDRRPYGYTF
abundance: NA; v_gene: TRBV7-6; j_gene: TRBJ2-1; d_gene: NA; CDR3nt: TGTGCCAGCAGCTTAAGCGGGGACACCTACAATGAGCAGTTCTTC; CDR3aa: CASSLSGDTYNEQFF
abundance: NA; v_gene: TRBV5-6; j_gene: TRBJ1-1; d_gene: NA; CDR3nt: TGTGCCAGCACAACCGGGACATCTCCAGAAGCTTTCTTT; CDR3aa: CASTTGTSPEAFF
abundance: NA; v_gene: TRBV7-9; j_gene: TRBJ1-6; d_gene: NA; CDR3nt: TGTGCCAGCAGCCAAATGGTGGGCTCACCCCTCCACTTT; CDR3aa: CASSQMVGSPLHF
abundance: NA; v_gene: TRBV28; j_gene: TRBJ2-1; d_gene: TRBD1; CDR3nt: TGTGCCAGCAGATCCGGGACAGCCGGCGTCAATGAGCAGTTCTTC; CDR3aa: CASRSGTAGVNEQFF
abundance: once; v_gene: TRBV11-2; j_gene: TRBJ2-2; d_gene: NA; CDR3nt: TGTGCCAGCAGCTTAGATCTCTACGGGATGAACACCGGGGAGCTGTTTTTT; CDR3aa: CASSLDLYGMNTGELFF
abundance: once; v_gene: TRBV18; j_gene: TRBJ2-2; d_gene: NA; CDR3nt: TGTGCCAGCTCACGACAGGAGACCACCGGGGAGCTGTTTTTT; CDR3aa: CASSRQETTGELFF
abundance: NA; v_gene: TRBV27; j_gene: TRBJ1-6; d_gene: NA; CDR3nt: TGTGCCAGCAGTTTAGGAGGGGCCCGTAATTCACCCCTCCACTTT; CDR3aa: CASSLGGARNSPLHF
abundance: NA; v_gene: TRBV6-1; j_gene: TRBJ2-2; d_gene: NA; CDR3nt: TGTGCCAGCAGTGAAGGACATTTCACCGGGGAGCTGTTTTTT; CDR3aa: CASSEGHFTGELFF
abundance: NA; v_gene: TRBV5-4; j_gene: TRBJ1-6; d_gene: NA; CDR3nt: TGTGCCAGCAGCTTGGATTCTCCTTCACCCCTCCACTTT; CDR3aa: CASSLDSPSPLHF
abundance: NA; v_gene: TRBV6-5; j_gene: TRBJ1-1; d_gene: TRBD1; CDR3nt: TGTGCCAGCAGTCCGAGGGGGCAGCTGAACACTGAAGCTTTCTTT; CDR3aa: CASSPRGQLNTEAFF
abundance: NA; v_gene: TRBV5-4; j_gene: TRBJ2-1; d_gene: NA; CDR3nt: TGTGCCAGCAGCACAGGACTAATCAATGAGCAGTTCTTC; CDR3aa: CASSTGLINEQFF
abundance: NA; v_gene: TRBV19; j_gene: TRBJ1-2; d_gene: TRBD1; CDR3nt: TGTGCCAGTAGTATACAGGGGGCGCGCGGCTACACCTTC; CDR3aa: CASSIQGARGYTF
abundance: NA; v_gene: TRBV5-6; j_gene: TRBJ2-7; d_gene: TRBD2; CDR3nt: TGTGCCAGCAACCAGCGGGGAGGGACCTACGAGCAGTACTTC; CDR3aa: CASNQRGGTYEQYF
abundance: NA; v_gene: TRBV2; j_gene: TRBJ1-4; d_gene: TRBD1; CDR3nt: TGTGCCAGCAGGACCGGGACAGGGGATGAAAAACTGTTTTTT; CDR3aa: CASRTGTGDEKLFF
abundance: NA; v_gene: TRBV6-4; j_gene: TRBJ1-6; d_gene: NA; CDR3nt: TGTGCCAGCTCTGCGGAAGGGGGTGTAGCACCCCTCCACTTT; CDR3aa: CASSAEGGVAPLHF
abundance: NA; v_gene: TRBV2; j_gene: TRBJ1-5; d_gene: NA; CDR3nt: TGTGCCAGCAGTGAAAGTCAGGGGAGTCAGCCCCAGCATTTT; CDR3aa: CASSESQGSQPQHF
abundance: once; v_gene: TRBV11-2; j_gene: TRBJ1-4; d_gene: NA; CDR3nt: TGTGCCAGCAGTTCAGGACAACTAACTAATGAAAAACTGTTTTTT; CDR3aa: CASSSGQLTNEKLFF
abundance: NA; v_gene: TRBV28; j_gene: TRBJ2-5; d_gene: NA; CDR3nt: TGTGCCAGCAAAGAGTCGGCGGTCCAAGAGACCCAGTACTTC; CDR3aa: CASKESAVQETQYF
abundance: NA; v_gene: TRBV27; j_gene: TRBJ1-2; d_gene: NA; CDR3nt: TGTGCCAGCAGATGGCTAGGGGAGGCTAACTATGGCTACACCTTC; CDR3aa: CASRWLGEANYGYTF
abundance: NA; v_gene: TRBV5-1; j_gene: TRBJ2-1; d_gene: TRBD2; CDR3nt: TGCGCCAGCAGCATAACGACTAGCGGCGCGATTCGTGAGCAGTTCTTC; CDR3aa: CASSITTSGAIREQFF
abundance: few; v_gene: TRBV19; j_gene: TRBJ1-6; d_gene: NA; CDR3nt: TGTGCCAGTAGGAACTCGAGGGGGTCTGAATATAATTCACCCCTCCACTTT; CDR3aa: CASRNSRGSEYNSPLHF
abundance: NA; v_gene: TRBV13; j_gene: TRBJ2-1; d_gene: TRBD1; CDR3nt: TGTGCCAGCAGCGCATTGGGTGGACAGGACTCCTACAATGAGCAGTTCTTC; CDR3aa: CASSALGGQDSYNEQFF